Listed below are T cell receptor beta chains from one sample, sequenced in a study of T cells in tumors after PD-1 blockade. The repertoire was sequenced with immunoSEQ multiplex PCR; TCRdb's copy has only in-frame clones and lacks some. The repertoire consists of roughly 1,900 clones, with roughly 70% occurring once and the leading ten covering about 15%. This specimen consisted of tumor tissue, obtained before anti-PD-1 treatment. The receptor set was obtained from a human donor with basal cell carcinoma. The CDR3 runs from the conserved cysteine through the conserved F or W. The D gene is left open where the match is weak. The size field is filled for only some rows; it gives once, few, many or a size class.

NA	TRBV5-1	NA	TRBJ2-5	TGCGCCTCCTTAACCGGTAGCGGCAGCCAAGAGACCCAGTACTTC	CASLTGSGSQETQYF
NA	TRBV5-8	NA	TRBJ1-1	TGTGCCAGCAGCTTCGGTTCCATGAACACTGAAGCTTTCTTT	CASSFGSMNTEAFF
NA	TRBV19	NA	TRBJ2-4	TGTGCCAGTAGTATAGGGCACGGGGCTAGTGACATTCAGTACTTC	CASSIGHGASDIQYF
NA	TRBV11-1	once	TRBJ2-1	TGTGCCAGCAGCTTTGGGGGGCGTTTGGGCAATGAGCAGTTCTTC	CASSFGGRLGNEQFF
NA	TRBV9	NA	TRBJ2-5	TGTGCCAGCCAGGGGCTCGGAGAGGGGCCACGGGAGACCCAGTACTTC	CASQGLGEGPRETQYF
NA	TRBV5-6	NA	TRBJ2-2	TGTGCCAGCAGTGCCGGCGGGGAGCTGTTTTTT	CASSAGGELFF
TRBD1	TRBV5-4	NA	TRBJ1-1	TGTGCCAGCAGCTACTTACAGGGGTTGCACACTGAAGCTTTCTTT	CASSYLQGLHTEAFF
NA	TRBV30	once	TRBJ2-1	TGTGCCTGGAGTGTACGGGGTGAGCAGTTCTTC	CAWSVRGEQFF
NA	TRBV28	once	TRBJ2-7	TGTGCCAGCAGTGCATTCTACGAGCAGTACTTC	CASSAFYEQYF
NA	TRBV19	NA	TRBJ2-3	TGTGCCAGTAAGCCGGGAACCTCTAGCACAGATACGCAGTATTTT	CASKPGTSSTDTQYF
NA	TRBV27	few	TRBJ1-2	TGTGCCAGCAGTTTAAGGGTTGGGTATGGCTACACCTTC	CASSLRVGYGYTF
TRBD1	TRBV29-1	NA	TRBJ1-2	TGCAGCGTTGAAGGGACAGGGGGCGTCTATGGCTACACCTTC	CSVEGTGGVYGYTF
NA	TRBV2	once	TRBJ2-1	TGTGCCAGCAGTGAACTTCGCGACAATGAGCAGTTCTTC	CASSELRDNEQFF
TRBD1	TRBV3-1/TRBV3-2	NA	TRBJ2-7	TGTGCCAGCAGCCAAGCCCTCACAGGGGCCCACGAGCAGTACTTC	CASSQALTGAHEQYF
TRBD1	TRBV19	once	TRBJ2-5	TGTGCCAGACGGACAGGACAAGAGACCCAGTACTTC	CARRTGQETQYF
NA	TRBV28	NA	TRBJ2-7	TGTGCCAGCAGTTTGGTTAGGGACACCTACGAGCAGTACTTC	CASSLVRDTYEQYF
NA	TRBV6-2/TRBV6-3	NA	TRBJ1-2	TGTGCCAGCAGTTTATTGATCCGGTTGGGCGGCTACACCTTC	CASSLLIRLGGYTF
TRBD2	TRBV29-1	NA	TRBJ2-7	TGCAGCGTTGATAGCGGGAGTCAGGGATACGAGCAGTACTTC	CSVDSGSQGYEQYF
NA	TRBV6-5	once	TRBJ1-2	TGTGCCAGCAGCCTCCAGGGTAATAACTATGGCTACACCTTC	CASSLQGNNYGYTF
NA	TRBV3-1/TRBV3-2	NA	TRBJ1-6	TGTGCCAGCAGGGTGGGGGGGGCGCGTTCACCCCTCCACTTT	CASRVGGARSPLHF
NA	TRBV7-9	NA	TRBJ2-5	TGTGCCAGCAGCTTAGAAGAGTACCAAGAGACCCAGTACTTC	CASSLEEYQETQYF
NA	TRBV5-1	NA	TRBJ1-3	TGCGCCAGCAGCTTGAGGGGGGGCAATACTGGAAACACCATATATTTT	CASSLRGGNTGNTIYF
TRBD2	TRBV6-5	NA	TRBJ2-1	TGTGCCAGCAGTTACTCTTTAGCGGGAGGGTTCCATGAGCAGTTCTTC	CASSYSLAGGFHEQFF
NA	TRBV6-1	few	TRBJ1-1	TGTGCCAGCAGTGAAGCGCCACAAAAGAACACTGAAGCTTTCTTT	CASSEAPQKNTEAFF
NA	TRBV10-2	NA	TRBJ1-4	TGCGCCAGCAAAGAGGGGGGTTCCGGGGAAAAACTGTTTTTT	CASKEGGSGEKLFF
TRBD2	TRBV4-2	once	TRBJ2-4	TGTGCCAGCAGCCTGGGCGGGATAGCGGGGGGAAACATTCAGTACTTC	CASSLGGIAGGNIQYF
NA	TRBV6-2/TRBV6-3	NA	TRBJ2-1	TGTGCCAGCAGTTACTCGATGGAGGGGCGATTCAATGAGCAGTTCTTC	CASSYSMEGRFNEQFF
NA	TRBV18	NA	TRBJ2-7	TGTGCCAGCTCACCACGGGGTTTCCACGAGCAGTACTTC	CASSPRGFHEQYF
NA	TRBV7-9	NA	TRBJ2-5	TGTGCCAGCAGCATAGATCCTAGCCCCGAGACCCAGTACTTC	CASSIDPSPETQYF